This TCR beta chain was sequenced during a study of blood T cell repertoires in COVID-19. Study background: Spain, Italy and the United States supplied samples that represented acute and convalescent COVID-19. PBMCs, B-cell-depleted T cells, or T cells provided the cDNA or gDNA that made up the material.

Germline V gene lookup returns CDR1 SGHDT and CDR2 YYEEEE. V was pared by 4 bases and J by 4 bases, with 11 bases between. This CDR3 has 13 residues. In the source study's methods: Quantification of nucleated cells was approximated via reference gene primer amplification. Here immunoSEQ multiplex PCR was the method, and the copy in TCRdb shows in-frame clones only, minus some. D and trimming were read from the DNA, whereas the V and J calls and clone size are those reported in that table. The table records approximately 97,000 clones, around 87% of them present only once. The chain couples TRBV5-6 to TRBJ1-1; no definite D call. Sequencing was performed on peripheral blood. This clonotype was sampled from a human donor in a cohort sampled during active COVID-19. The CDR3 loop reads CASSLPRGTEAFF. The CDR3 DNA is TGTGCCAGCAGCCTCCCACGGGGCACTGAAGCTTTCTTT.